Given below is one TCR beta chain in context. Its antigen is currently unknown. Use of 60 Vbeta and 13 Jbeta primers characterized the PCR. Here immunoSEQ multiplex PCR was the method, and the copy in TCRdb shows in-frame clones only, minus some. The sample lists approximately 110,000 clones; approximately 78% were seen once. The data were taken from a study of cytomegalovirus exposure and HLA in healthy donors. Study-wide findings and caveats: The study listed 164 cytomegalovirus-associated TCR beta chains. Specificity for CMV antigens was confirmed in vitro for a few of the CMV-associated chains.

V dropped 2 bases and J dropped 7; count of bases not matched to a gene: 10. Germline assignment: CDR1 GTSNPN and CDR2 SVGIG (reference sequence). The CDR3 has 14 amino acids. The sample taken for sequencing was PBMCs. The chain couples TRBV30 to TRBJ2-5; 7 nucleotides align to TRBD1. This receptor was identified in a woman aged 30 to 39 in good health and CMV-seronegative. Here the CDR3 reads CAWSRVEGAGTQYF. DNA of the CDR3: TGTGCCTGGAGTAGGGTCGAGGGGGCAGGGACCCAGTACTTC.